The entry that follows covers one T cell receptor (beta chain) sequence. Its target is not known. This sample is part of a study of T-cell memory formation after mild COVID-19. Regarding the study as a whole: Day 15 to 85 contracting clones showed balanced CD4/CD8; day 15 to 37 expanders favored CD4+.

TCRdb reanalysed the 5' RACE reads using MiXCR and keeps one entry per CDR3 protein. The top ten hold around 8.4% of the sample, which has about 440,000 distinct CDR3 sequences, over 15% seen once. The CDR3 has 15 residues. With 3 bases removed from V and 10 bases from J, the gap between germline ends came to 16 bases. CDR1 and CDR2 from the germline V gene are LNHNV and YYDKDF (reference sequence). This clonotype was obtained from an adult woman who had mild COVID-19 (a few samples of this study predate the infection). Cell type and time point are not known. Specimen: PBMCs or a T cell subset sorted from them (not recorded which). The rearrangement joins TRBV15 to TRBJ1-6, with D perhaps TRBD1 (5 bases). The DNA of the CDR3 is TGTGCCACCAGCAGCCGGCAAGGGGCAGCGTCACCCCTCCACTTT. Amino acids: CATSSRQGAASPLHF.